One sample yielded the 4 T cell receptor beta chains listed below, sequenced in a study of Ad26.COV2.S vaccination and SARS-CoV-2 variants. TCRdb's copy holds only in-frame clones and misses some; the assay was immunoSEQ multiplex PCR. The profile shows under 150,000 clones, just over 85% of them singletons. The sequences come from peripheral blood, collected after recovery from COVID-19. The receptors were sampled from a human donor who had recovered from COVID-19.

This clone was seen a single time. The chain combines TRBV28 with TRBJ2-1; D is uncertain. V was shortened by 3 bases and J by 0 bases, with 6 bases between the two germline ends. Germline V gives CDR1 MDHEN, CDR2 SYDVKM. The CDR3 is made up of 14 amino acids. The CDR3: CASSFGSSYNEQFF. CDR3 nucleotides: TGTGCCAGCAGTTTTGGCAGCTCCTACAATGAGCAGTTCTTC.

For the CDR3, the DNA is TGTGCCTCGACAGGGCTGGACACTGAAGCTTTCTTT. It codes for CASTGLDTEAFF. J is TRBJ1-1 and V is TRBV30; 7 bases map to TRBD1. V lost 7 bases, J lost 3 bases, and 5 bases stayed unmatched. Germline assignment: CDR1 GTSNPN and CDR2 SVGIG (reference sequence). The CDR3 consists of 12 residues.

Comments on this clone: A junction end diverges from the germline sequence, so it may reflect a read error. The chain carries TRBV9 and TRBJ1-2; TRBD1 matches at 7 bases. In germline, CDR1 is SGDLS, CDR2 YYNGEE. The CDR3 totals 12 residues. The CDR3 region has the DNA TGTGCCAGCAGCTTACAGGGGCCGGCTATGCACTTC. This encodes CASSLQGPAMHF.

The rearrangement links TRBV11-2 to TRBJ2-5; 10 bases map to TRBD2. Germline CDR1 is SGHAT and CDR2 is FQNNGV. Losses at the gene ends were 5 bases for V and 2 bases for J; bases not matched to a gene: 5. The CDR3 totals 15 residues. CDR3 protein: CASSILAGIQETQYF. Written as DNA, the CDR3 is TGTGCCAGCAGCATACTAGCGGGGATTCAAGAGACCCAGTACTTC.